These T cell receptor beta chains were read from a single sample in a study of blood T cell repertoires in COVID-19. TCRdb keeps only in-frame clones here, not all; method: immunoSEQ multiplex PCR. Among about 75,000 clones listed, less than 85% were seen once. The sample was peripheral blood. All receptors derive from a woman older than 75 with active or convalescent COVID-19. Each CDR3 is given with its conserved first and last residue. A D gene is named only where the DNA matches it firmly. Rows give clone size only sometimes, using once, few, many, or a class for an expanded clone.

>TRBJ1-1|13|few|TRBD1|TRBV6-5
TGTGCCAGCAGGCATCAGGGGGCCACTGAAGCTTTCTTT
CASRHQGATEAFF
>TRBJ2-1|14|few|TRBD1|TRBV11-2
TGTGCCAGCACCGGGTGGGACAGTGGCAATGAGCAGTTCTTC
CASTGWDSGNEQFF
>TRBJ2-1|18|.|.|TRBV7-2
TGTGCCAGCAGCTTAGTTTACGCCGGACAGCCGGGGGACAGTGAGCAGTTCTTC
CASSLVYAGQPGDSEQFF
>TRBJ1-2|14|.|.|TRBV4-3
TGCGCCAGCAGCCAAGGATCGGGGAACTATGGCTACACCTTC
CASSQGSGNYGYTF
>TRBJ1-2|13|.|.|TRBV5-1
TGCGCCAGCAGCTTTGCCGGGGGTTATGGCTACACCTTC
CASSFAGGYGYTF
>TRBJ1-2|16|.|TRBD1|TRBV7-9
TGTGCCAGCAGCTCCACTCGGACAGGAGCTAACTATGGCTACACCTTC
CASSSTRTGANYGYTF
>TRBJ1-4|16|.|TRBD1|TRBV19
TGTGCCAGTAGTTCCACAGACAGGGGCCATAATGAAAAACTGTTTTTT
CASSSTDRGHNEKLFF
>TRBJ2-1|20|.|TRBD2|TRBV11-2
TGTGCCAGCAGCTTAGAGGGACTAGCGGGAGGGGTAGCAGCCTACAATGAGCAGTTCTTC
CASSLEGLAGGVAAYNEQFF
>TRBJ2-1|14|.|TRBD2|TRBV5-1
TGCGCCAGCAGCCCGGGACTAGCGTTCAATGAGCAGTTCTTC
CASSPGLAFNEQFF
>TRBJ1-3|14|few|TRBD1|TRBV6-5
TGTGCCAGCAGTTTCTTGGGACAGAGAAACACCATATATTTT
CASSFLGQRNTIYF
>TRBJ1-5|16|few|.|TRBV19
TGTGCCAGTAGTATAGTGGGCCGGACTCGGGATCAGCCCCAGCATTTT
CASSIVGRTRDQPQHF
>TRBJ2-7|16|.|TRBD2|TRBV9
TGTGCCAGCAGCGTAGGGATAGCGGGGGATCCCTACGAGCAGTACTTC
CASSVGIAGDPYEQYF
>TRBJ2-7|16|.|TRBD2|TRBV19
TGTGCCAGTAGTTCCCGGACTAGCGGTAACTCCTACGAGCAGTACTTC
CASSSRTSGNSYEQYF
>TRBJ2-6|17|.|TRBD1|TRBV19
TGTGCCAGTAGTGTCATACAGGGGGCGTTTGGGGCCAACGTCCTGACTTTC
CASSVIQGAFGANVLTF
>TRBJ2-7|13|once|.|TRBV29-1
TGCAGCGTTGATTCCAGGAACTCCTACGAGCAGTACTTC
CSVDSRNSYEQYF
>TRBJ1-3|17|.|.|TRBV6-2/TRBV6-3
TGTGCCAGCAGCCTACCCCTTGGACTGTCCTCTGGAAACACCATATATTTT
CASSLPLGLSSGNTIYF
>TRBJ2-7|15|.|.|TRBV3-1/TRBV3-2
TGTGCCAGCAGCTCTCCCCCCCGGAGCTCCTACGAGCAGTACTTC
CASSSPPRSSYEQYF
>TRBJ2-1|13|.|TRBD2|TRBV11-3
TGTGCCAGCAGTATCCTAGCGGGGAATGAGCAGTTCTTC
CASSILAGNEQFF
>TRBJ2-1|15|.|.|TRBV13
TGTGCCAGCAGCCTAGCTGAGAGGGGGTTCCATGAGCAGTTCTTC
CASSLAERGFHEQFF